This TCR beta chain was identified in a study of blood T cell repertoires in COVID-19. Study details: COVID-19 samples, acute and convalescent, were from the United States, Italy and Spain. Sources were T cells, B-cell-depleted T cells, or PBMCs; the material itself was cDNA or gDNA.

Followed over time, Seattle patients had been enrolled while infection was active. Per the original data handling: Amplification from reference gene primers served as the basis for estimated nucleated cell counts. Using immunoSEQ multiplex PCR, the repertoire was profiled, and TCRdb retains in-frame clones only, with some absent. The V and J calls and clone size were taken over from that table, and D and trimming were inferred from the DNA. The table records under 400,000 clones, approximately 89% of them present only once. CDR1 is MNHNS and CDR2 is SASEGT in the germline V gene. V was clipped by 4 bases and J by 1 base, with 20 bases between them. The CDR3 is 19 amino acids.

The chain combines TRBV6-1 with TRBJ1-6, with D maybe TRBD1 (6 bases). This TCR was recovered from a woman aged 55-70 years with COVID-19, enrolled during active disease. The sample comprised peripheral blood. The CDR3 sequence is CASSGQTGGRWSYNSPLHF. The DNA of the CDR3 is TGTGCCAGCAGTGGTCAGACAGGAGGCAGATGGTCCTATAATTCACCCCTCCACTTT.